Reported below is one T cell receptor beta chain. Trimming cost V 2 bases and J 0 bases, with 5 bases left between them. The CDR3 has 14 residues. Germline lookup yields CDR1 MGHDK and CDR2 SYGVNS. This record comes from a study of fetal regulatory T cell absence and autoimmunity. Data came from immunoSEQ multiplex PCR; TCRdb stores just in-frame clones and leaves some out. Altogether about 95,000 clones are present, roughly 78% being singletons, with the ten largest covering 2%. The gene calls are TRBV25-1 and TRBJ2-4, with a possible D match to TRBD1 (5 bases). The TCR originated in a male donor with IPEX syndrome. Source material: pancreas tissue. CDR3 loop: CASSERGAKNIQYF. In DNA form, the CDR3 reads TGTGCCAGCAGTGAAAGGGGAGCCAAAAACATTCAGTACTTC.